These T cell receptor beta chains were read from a single sample in a study of monozygotic twins with inflammatory bowel disease. After re-calling the 5' RACE reads, TCRdb lists one entry per CDR3 protein, DNA absent. The sample totals nearly 450,000 distinct CDR3 sequences. Sequenced input: blood. These receptors all come from a human donor with ulcerative colitis or Crohn's disease, or a healthy co-twin of an affected twin (not recorded which). Both conserved end residues are part of each CDR3. The order of the fields is V gene, J gene, CDR3 protein.

>TRBV6-1|TRBJ2-1
CASGPGGGGTWSNEQFF
>TRBV20-1|TRBJ1-3
CSARDKQGSGNTIYF
>TRBV7-6|TRBJ1-1
CASSLRPAGEAFF
>TRBV7-9|TRBJ2-3
CASSLARDTDTQYF
>TRBV6-2/TRBV6-3|TRBJ2-7
CASSSPGQGNYEQYF
>TRBV6-2/TRBV6-3|TRBJ2-3
CASSYGPFTDTQYF
>TRBV7-2|TRBJ2-7
CASSLVGGPDEQYF
>TRBV27|TRBJ2-3
CASSLFPSTDTQYF
>TRBV7-2|TRBJ2-2
CASSLRNIAGKTGELFF
>TRBV28|TRBJ2-1
CAISPGVVRSEEFF
>TRBV6-2/TRBV6-3|TRBJ1-3
CASSSYLKLGQGISGNTIYF
>TRBV12-3/TRBV12-4|TRBJ2-7
CASRRTSGERYEQYF
>TRBV18|TRBJ2-7
CASSEREPPGQYF
>TRBV5-1|TRBJ1-6
CASSPRPGLLNSPLHF
>TRBV5-4|TRBJ2-1
CASSLASARGSVNEQFF
>TRBV29-1|TRBJ1-1
CSVSGQGSTEAFF
>TRBV30|TRBJ2-2
CAWSAPGAANTGELFF
>TRBV29-1|TRBJ2-1
CSASGLAGADEQFF
>TRBV18|TRBJ1-1
CASSPRTGADTEAFF
>TRBV25-1|TRBJ2-7
CASSEYYEQYF
>TRBV5-1|TRBJ2-1
CASSPRTESYNEQFF
>TRBV9|TRBJ2-7
CASSVSPGQGAYEQYF
>TRBV28|TRBJ1-2
CASSPQDRVLYGYTF
>TRBV3-1|TRBJ2-2
CASSPRQMTNTRELFF
>TRBV10-3|TRBJ2-3
CAISDPTSGDTQYF
>TRBV5-5|TRBJ1-5
CASSLIVLPVNQPQHF
>TRBV12-3/TRBV12-4|TRBJ2-1
CASSPGTSGPHEQFF
>TRBV20-1|TRBJ2-7
CSARDRFSYEQYF
>TRBV5-1|TRBJ2-3
CASGLGADTDTQYF
>TRBV5-1|TRBJ2-1
CASSFRTSGGDEQFF
>TRBV12-3/TRBV12-4|TRBJ1-1
CASSRRGNTEAFF
>TRBV19|TRBJ2-2
CASSIDVRDMAYPYTGELFF
>TRBV11-1|TRBJ1-1
CASSARNTEAFF
>TRBV7-3|TRBJ2-3
CASSRLGGDTDTQYF
>TRBV10-3|TRBJ2-7
CAIRGDSYEQYF
>TRBV7-8|TRBJ2-1
CASSPMGGSVNEQFF
>TRBV13|TRBJ1-1
CASSSRSLSAEAFF
>TRBV4-2|TRBJ2-3
CASSQDGAGSSTDTQYF
>TRBV7-2|TRBJ2-5
CASSYRGETQYF
>TRBV10-1|TRBJ1-4
CASRTGTGVEKLFF
>TRBV6-5|TRBJ1-1
CASSYDGVGNTEAFF
>TRBV12-3/TRBV12-4|TRBJ1-5
CASSTGQGVGQPQHF
>TRBV7-2|TRBJ2-7
CASSSVGTINYEQYF
>TRBV7-9|TRBJ2-1
CASSLAEPYNEQFF
>TRBV5-1|TRBJ2-3
CASRKNMDGPTDTQYF